Given below is one TCR beta chain in context. The antigen is not known. This sample is drawn from a study of blood T cells in healthy people across ages. Findings and caveats of the study: Using unsorted PBMCs precluded a conclusive naive versus antigen-experienced comparison.

A second PCR of 7 to 11 cycles used a sample-barcoded 5' primer and a J-beta primer mix. Every sample gave at least 3 million paired-end reads containing CDR3. TCRdb reprocessed the 5' RACE reads with MiXCR, giving one entry per CDR3 protein. The data hold some 1,800,000 distinct CDR3 sequences, with more than 35% observed a single time. The receptor comes from a human donor in good health. Source material: blood.

The DNA of the CDR3 is TGTGCCAGCCGACCCCCAGGGGGCTGGTACGAGCAGTACTTC. Its translation is CASRPPGGWYEQYF. The rearrangement joins TRBV28 to TRBJ2-7; 8 bases line up with TRBD1. The V gene end was trimmed by 8 bases and the J gene end by 4 bases; junction bases not matched to a gene: 10. CDR3 length: 14 residues. CDR1 and CDR2 (germline): MDHEN, SYDVKM.